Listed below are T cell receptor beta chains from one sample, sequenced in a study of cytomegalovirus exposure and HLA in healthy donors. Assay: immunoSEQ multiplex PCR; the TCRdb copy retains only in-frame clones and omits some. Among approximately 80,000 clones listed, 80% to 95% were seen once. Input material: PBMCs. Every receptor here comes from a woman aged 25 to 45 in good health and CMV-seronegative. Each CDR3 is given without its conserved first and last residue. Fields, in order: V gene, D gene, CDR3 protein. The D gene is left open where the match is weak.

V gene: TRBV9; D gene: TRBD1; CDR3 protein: ASSRVGQFVSGNTIY
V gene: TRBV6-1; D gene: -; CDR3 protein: ASQTTGDTEAF
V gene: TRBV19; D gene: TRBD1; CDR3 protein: ASSPPGTGSEQY
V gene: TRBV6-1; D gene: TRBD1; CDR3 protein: ASSEAQGVGGYT
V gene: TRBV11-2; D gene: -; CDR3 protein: ASSLIVAEQY
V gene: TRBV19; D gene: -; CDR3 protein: ASRSLGRDDGYT
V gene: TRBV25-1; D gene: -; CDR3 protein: ASSEFYWQGAF
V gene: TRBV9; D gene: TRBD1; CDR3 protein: ASSVTGGPEAF
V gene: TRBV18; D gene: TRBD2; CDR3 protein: ASSAGTSGTYNEQF
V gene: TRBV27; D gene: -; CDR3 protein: ASSLGGKGYT
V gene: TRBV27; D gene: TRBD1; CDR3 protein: ASTRQGGYGYT
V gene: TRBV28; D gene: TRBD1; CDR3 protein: ASSLDRGPRDEQF
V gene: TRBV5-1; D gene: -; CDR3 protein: ASSLEGRGGSEAF
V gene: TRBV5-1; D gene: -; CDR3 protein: ASSLLASNTGELF
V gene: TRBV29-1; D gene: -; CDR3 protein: SSRQYEQY
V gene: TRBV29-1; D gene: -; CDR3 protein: SVVGGGDGGAKNIQY
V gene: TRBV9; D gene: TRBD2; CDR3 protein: ASSFSGEEQY
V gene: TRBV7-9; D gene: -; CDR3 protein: ASSLDGGQGGFNEQF
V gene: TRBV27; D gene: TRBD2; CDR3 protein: ASSPRGGAPSSSYNEQF
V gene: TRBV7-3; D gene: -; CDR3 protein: ASSLDTSHNEQF
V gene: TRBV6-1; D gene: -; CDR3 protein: ASSEGRTDTQY
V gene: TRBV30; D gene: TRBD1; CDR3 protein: AWSLGKGQKLF
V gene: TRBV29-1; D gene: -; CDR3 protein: SVETSYKTGELF
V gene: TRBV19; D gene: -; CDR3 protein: ASSIDRDTEAF
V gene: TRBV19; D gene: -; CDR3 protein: ASRQVYGYT
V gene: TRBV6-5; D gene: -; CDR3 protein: ASSPVSNQPQH
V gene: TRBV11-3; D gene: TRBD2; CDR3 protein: ASSSGLGYNEQF
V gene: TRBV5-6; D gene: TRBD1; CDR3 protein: ASSLVFGQGVGYT
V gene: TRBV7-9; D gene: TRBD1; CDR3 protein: ASSSRGPDTQY